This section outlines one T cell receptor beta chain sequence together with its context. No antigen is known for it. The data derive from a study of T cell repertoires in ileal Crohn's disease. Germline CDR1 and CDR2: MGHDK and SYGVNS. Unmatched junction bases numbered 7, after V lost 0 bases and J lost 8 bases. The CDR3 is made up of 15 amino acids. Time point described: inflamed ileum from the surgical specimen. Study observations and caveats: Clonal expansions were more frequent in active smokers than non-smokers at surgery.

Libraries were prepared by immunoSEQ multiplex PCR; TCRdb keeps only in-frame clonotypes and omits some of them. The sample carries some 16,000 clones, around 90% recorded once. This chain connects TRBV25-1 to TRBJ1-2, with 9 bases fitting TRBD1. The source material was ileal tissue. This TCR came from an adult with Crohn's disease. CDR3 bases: TGTGCCAGCAGTGAATATCTACAGGGGGCCGACGGCTACACCTTC. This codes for CASSEYLQGADGYTF.